The subject of this entry is one T cell receptor beta chain. No cognate antigen has been identified for it. Per-base qualities were not stored, and no clone one base away is much larger. Using the deep immunoSEQ assay, TCR CDR3 regions were amplified from genomic DNA by multiplex PCR. Extracted genomic DNA from each cell subset was distributed evenly across all wells of several immunoSEQ 96-well plates, and each plate was treated as a replicate. For sorted subsets, 200 to 250 ng of genomic DNA, equivalent to 30,000 or so T cell genomes, went into each replicate PCR. The purified libraries were quantified using a Qubit 3.0 fluorometer, sized with a Bioanalyzer 2100, and then quantified again using the KAPA Library Quantification kit. Every immunoSEQ 96-well plate was sequenced on a dedicated single-read 150-cycle Illumina NextSeq 550 flow cell. From the authors' description of their analysis: The immunoSEQ output contained only junctional sequences without quality scores, so filtering could not match that applied to full-length reads. To assign V/J genes and CDR3, sequences were annotated against IMGT germline references using PyIR, a Python wrapper for IgBLAST v1.9. Reads with weak V/J assignments (E-value above 1e-6), missing CDR3, stop codons, out-of-frame junctions, or ambiguous translated residues were removed. V3J clonotypes were defined by identical inferred V gene, J gene, and CDR3 amino acid sequence. Percentage overlap between repertoires was calculated by dividing the number of shared unique clonotypes by the size of the smaller repertoire. Repertoire richness was assessed with RTK rarefaction, the Chao1 estimator, and Recon v2.1 estimates of unobserved clonotypes. OLGA was used to compute generation probabilities for all TCRbeta clonotypes that the gDNA method yielded from a handful of donors. TCRdb retrieved this table from immuneACCESS and kept in-frame rearrangements only. Not all clones are present; in checked studies, unresolved V genes account for under half, and no reason is known for the remainder. D and trimming were read from the DNA, whereas the V and J calls and clone size are those reported in that table. For this sample there are about 320,000 clones; around 90% appear just once. The top ten clonotypes cover around 15% of the sample.

This entry comes from a study of shared clonotypes between healthy human individuals (dated by TCRdb to 2018 to 2021). For context, the study as a whole: The cohort included three men and a couple of women between 18 and 49 years of age. Per donor, three plates each were used for CD4 naive and CD4 memory, two for CD8 naive, and one for CD8 memory. Blood TCR repertoires of a handful of healthy adults were deeply sequenced to estimate repertoire size and the extent of clonotype sharing between individuals. Different laboratories and diverse techniques were used to prepare libraries and sequence TCR repertoires, to increase sequencing depth and limit assay-specific biases. Leukapheresis yielded between about 0.85 and 9 billion PBMCs per donor. Broader findings and caveats from the paper: Across four donors, roughly 5% of naive CD4, 3% to 4% of naive CD8, under 2.5% of memory CD4, and 0.4% to 0.45% of memory CD8 clonotypes were shared. Only blood was sampled, and tissue TCR repertoires likely differ from those in blood. Higher generation probabilities were observed for clonotypes shared by all four sorted-subset donors than for non-shared clonotypes. Because the study included a small number of donors, the genetic and exposure-history diversity represented was limited. Naive subsets generally had larger estimated clonotype richness than memory subsets. Rarefaction of sorted-subset datasets indicated incomplete sequencing despite the large sequencing depth. Pairwise subsampling indicated that sequencing depth was expected to affect the degree of clonotype sharing among donors.

For CDR1 and CDR2, the germline V gene lists MDHEN and SYDVKM. The germline V end is reduced by 3 bases and the J end by 2 bases; junction bases left unmatched: 17. The CDR3 runs 20 residues from the cysteine to the phenylalanine. CDR3 DNA only is kept here, 60 bases in frame from base 1. The donors were healthy, HIV-negative adults with no recently reported acute infections or vaccinations. Only Caucasian adults living in Nashville, Tennessee, USA were represented among the donors. CD8 memory samples were composed of magnetically selected CD45RO+ cells combined with CCR7-negative CD45RA+ effector memory (TemRA) cells. Blood was collected by leukapheresis, and PBMCs were isolated by Ficoll-Histopaque density gradient centrifugation and then cryopreserved in liquid nitrogen vapor phase. Analytical flow cytometry was used to check the purity and quantity of each magnetically sorted T cell population. Each sorted fraction had its genomic DNA isolated and then quantified by UV absorbance on a Nanodrop 2000c.

In this chain, TRBV28 is recombined with TRBJ2-7; 12 junctional bases match TRBD2. The sequenced sample was memory CD8+ T cells sorted from blood. The cell subset or site label corresponds to: CD45RO+ cells pooled with CCR7-negative TemRA cells. The origin of this receptor is a man between 18 and 29 years old in good health. The sequenced DNA is TGTGCCAGCAGTTTTTATCAGGACTTCCTAGCGGGGGGGCGGACCTACGAGCAGTACTTC. Translated, this gives CASSFYQDFLAGGRTYEQYF. Where the CDR3 stops, the reference TRBV28 and TRBJ2-7 genes take over; the full variable domain is DVKVTQSSRYLVKRTGEKVFLECVQDMDHENMFWYRQDPGLGLRLIYFSYDVKMKEKGDIPEGYSVSREKKERFSLILESASTNQTSMYLCASSFYQDFLAGGRTYEQYFGPGTRLTVT.